This T cell receptor beta chain was recorded in a study of T-cell reconstitution after alpha-beta-depleted transplantation in children. Note on this clonotype: The antigen is not known.

CDR1 is SGHAT, CDR2 FQNNGV, per germline. V dropped 8 bases and J dropped 10 bases, with 14 bases sitting between them. The CDR3 is 12 amino acids. General study results and limits: T-cell counts and diversity were attributed mostly to newly produced T cells one year after transplant. Certain patients had high TCRbeta diversity at day 60, and it came from recipient T cells and thymic progenitors that survived.

Unique molecular identifiers were used in preparing the TCRbeta library. One entry per CDR3 protein results from TCRdb running MiXCR on the PCR reads. The data contain 550,000 to 800,000 distinct CDR3 sequences, around 13% of them singletons. The rearrangement links TRBV11-2 to TRBJ2-2; D gene ambiguous. The sequencing used PBMCs, collected before TCRalphabeta/CD19-depleted stem cell transplant. The origin of this receptor is a girl aged 2 to 10 with congenital amegakaryocytic thrombocytopenia, due to receive a stem cell transplant. DNA of the CDR3: TGTGCCAGCCGATCCGCCCGTTTGGAGCTGTTTTTT. Translation: CASRSARLELFF. The variable domain in full, completed from reference TRBV11-2 and TRBJ2-2, reads EAGVAQSPRYKIIEKRQSVAFWCNPISGHATLYWYQQILGQGPKLLIQFQNNGVVDDSQLPKDRFSAERLKGVDSTLKIQPAKLEDSAVYLCASRSARLELFFGEGSRLTVL.